This T cell receptor beta chain was recovered during a study of cytomegalovirus exposure and HLA in healthy donors. The PCR contained 60 Vbeta and 13 Jbeta primers. TCRdb keeps only in-frame clones here, not all; method: immunoSEQ multiplex PCR. The sample has 110,000 to 150,000 clones; approximately 68% are singletons. Sequenced: PBMCs. The sequence was obtained from a man aged 60 to 75 in good health and CMV-seronegative.

DNA of the CDR3: TGCAGCGTTGATAGGGCAGGAGGATCCTATGGCTACACCTTC. Its translation: CSVDRAGGSYGYTF. V is TRBV29-1 and J is TRBJ1-2, with D unresolved. This CDR3 region has 14 residues. Germline V CDR1 and CDR2: SQVTM, ANQGSEA. Trimming took off 3 bases at V and 4 bases at J, with 15 bases between the two ends.